Listed here are 27 T cell receptor beta chains from one sample, sequenced in a study of control samples from healthy donors and cancer patients. Measured with immunoSEQ multiplex PCR; TCRdb has only the in-frame clones, and not every one. Seen here are some 250,000 clones, roughly 82% observed once, and the top ten hold about 14%. Sequencing was done on a sample of PBMCs. The source is a woman in her fifties or sixties with lung cancer.

This rearrangement joins TRBV5-1 to TRBJ1-2; D perhaps matches TRBD1 (6 bases). The CDR3 is 16 residues long. The V gene's germline CDR1 is SGHRS and CDR2 YFSETQ. V lost 4 bases, J lost 4 bases, and 20 bases lay in between. The CDR3 coding sequence is TGCGCCAGCAGCGAGCACAGGGCTTTCCAACTCTATGGCTACACCTTC. Amino acids: CASSEHRAFQLYGYTF.

The CDR3 region has the DNA TGTGCCACCAGCAGAGATGGTGGATACTCTAGCACAGATACGCAGTATTTT. Its protein product is CATSRDGGYSSTDTQYF. The chain combines TRBV15 with TRBJ2-3, with unresolved D. The CDR3 loop spans 17 amino acids. Germline V CDR1 and CDR2: LNHNV, YYDKDF (reference sequence). Trimming pared 0 bases from V and 0 bases from J, leaving 13 bases between.

The chain recombines TRBV2 with TRBJ1-6; D is unclear. Germline values: CDR1 SNHLY, CDR2 FYNNEI. V lost 4 bases, J lost 7 bases, and 11 bases lay in between. The CDR3 consists of 14 residues. The chain's CDR3 is CASSVAGWNSPLHF. CDR3 nucleotide sequence: TGTGCCAGCAGTGTGGCCGGGTGGAATTCACCCCTCCACTTT.

V usage is TRBV5-1 and J usage is TRBJ1-3; the D is unclear. V lost 0 bases to trimming and J lost 0 bases, with 10 bases between them. The CDR3 sequence is 16 residues long. Germline V gives CDR1 SGHRS, CDR2 YFSETQ. CDR3 coding DNA: TGCGCCAGCAGCTTGGATAGGATCTCCTCTGGAAACACCATATATTTT. This codes for CASSLDRISSGNTIYF.

The chain links TRBV7-9 to TRBJ1-1; no firm D call. The CDR3 is made up of 15 amino acids. The germline V gene encodes CDR1 SEHNR and CDR2 FQNEAQ (reference sequence). V shed 6 bases and J shed 6 bases, with 20 bases lying between them. DNA of the CDR3: TGTGCCAGCAGTGAACAAGTGCTAGGGAAACCTGAAGCTTTCTTT. This gives the protein CASSEQVLGKPEAFF.

The V call is TRBV9, the J call TRBJ1-1; D is possibly TRBD1 (5 bases). Trimming removed 1 base at V and 6 bases at J, with 16 bases between. Germline loops: CDR1 SGDLS, CDR2 YYNGEE. The length of the CDR3 is 15 residues. The CDR3 nucleotides are TGTGCCAGCAGCGTAAGCGGGGCAGGTAGGTCTGAAGCTTTCTTT. Encoded protein: CASSVSGAGRSEAFF. The full variable domain, completed using reference TRBV9 and TRBJ1-1, is DSGVTQTPKHLITATGQRVTLRCSPRSGDLSVYWYQQSLDQGLQFLIQYYNGEERAKGNILERFSAQQFPDLHSELNLSSLELGDSALYFCASSVSGAGRSEAFFGQGTRLTVV.

The chain joins TRBV7-9 to TRBJ1-1; D is uncertain. The CDR3 loop spans 15 amino acids. V lost 1 base to trimming and J lost 0 bases, with 9 bases between them. CDR1 and CDR2 from the germline V gene are SEHNR and FQNEAQ (reference sequence). DNA for the CDR3: TGTGCCAGCAGCTTAGGTAAAAGGATGAACACTGAAGCTTTCTTT. Its translation is CASSLGKRMNTEAFF. Filled out from reference TRBV7-9 and TRBJ1-1, the complete variable domain reads DTGVSQNPRHKITKRGQNVTFRCDPISEHNRLYWYRQTLGQGPEFLTYFQNEAQLEKSRLLSDRFSAERPKGSFSTLEIQRTEQGDSAMYLCASSLGKRMNTEAFFGQGTRLTVV.

The V call is TRBV6-1, the J call TRBJ1-6; TRBD1 matches at 7 bases. CDR1 and CDR2 (germline): MNHNS, SASEGT. V was pared by 6 bases and J by 4 bases, with 12 bases of the junction left unmatched. CDR3 length: 17 residues. The CDR3 protein is CASRERDSTVYNSPLHF. CDR3 DNA: TGTGCCAGCAGGGAAAGGGACAGCACGGTTTATAATTCACCCCTCCACTTT.

This sequence joins TRBV5-5 and TRBJ1-4; a possible D gene is TRBD1 (6 bases). This CDR3 has 15 residues. The V end lost 4 bases, the J end lost 2 bases, and 12 bases lay between the germline ends. Germline-derived CDR1 and CDR2 are SGHKS and YYEKEE (reference sequence). The CDR3 reads CASSAPRGTNEKLFF. CDR3 in DNA: TGTGCCAGCAGCGCCCCTAGGGGGACTAATGAAAAACTGTTTTTT.

The chain links TRBV3-1 (or the pseudogene TRBV3-2) to TRBJ2-7, with TRBD1 matching 10 bases. The CDR3 is made up of 15 amino acids. Germline V gene sequence: CDR1 LGHDT, CDR2 YNNKEL (reference sequence). V trimming: 4 bases; J trimming: 7 bases; junction bases outside the gene matches: 10. CDR3 residues: CASSPRDRGSGEQYF. The CDR3 region has the DNA TGTGCCAGCAGCCCCCGGGACAGGGGTTCAGGGGAGCAGTACTTC.

The chain combines TRBV21-1 with TRBJ2-2. TRBV21-1 is an annotated pseudogene. This CDR3 has 12 amino acids. The CDR3 bases are TGTGCCAGCAGCACGGCACCCGGGGAGCTGTTTTTT. As protein: CASSTAPGELFF.

The CDR3 sequence is CATSDLIWGRGTEAFF. The CDR3 DNA reads as TGTGCCACCAGTGATTTGATCTGGGGGCGGGGCACTGAAGCTTTCTTT. The chain carries TRBV24-1 and TRBJ1-1; D possibly corresponds to TRBD1 (6 bases). Germline CDR1 and CDR2: KGHDR and SFDVKD. The CDR3 is 16 amino acids. The ends were cut back, 0 bases at V and 4 bases at J, with 14 bases in the middle.

V is TRBV6-5 and J is TRBJ1-1; tentative D call: TRBD1 (5 bases). CDR1 is MNHEY, CDR2 SVGAGI, per germline. This CDR3 comprises 13 residues. Trimming shortened V by 8 bases and J by 1 base, and 11 bases separated the two germline ends. CDR3 in DNA: TGTGCCAGCGTGGCAGGGTGGAACACTGAAGCTTTCTTT. Its translation: CASVAGWNTEAFF.

This rearrangement joins TRBV5-6 to TRBJ1-4; the D is unclear. Per the germline V gene, CDR1 is SGHDT and CDR2 is YYEEEE. This CDR3 has 14 residues. Trimming took off 1 base at V and 8 bases at J, with 12 bases between the two ends. CDR3: CASSLLDRREKLFF. The CDR3 region has the DNA TGTGCCAGCAGCTTGCTCGATCGCCGAGAAAAACTGTTTTTT.

The V call is TRBV2, the J call TRBJ2-2, with 10 bases matching TRBD2. CDR1 SNHLY and CDR2 FYNNEI come from the germline V gene. The CDR3 consists of 16 residues. V was pared by 2 bases and J by 3 bases, with 3 bases of the junction left unmatched. The CDR3 coding sequence is TGTGCCAGCAGTGAAACTAGCGGGACCTACACCGGGGAGCTGTTTTTT. Its protein product is CASSETSGTYTGELFF.

The CDR3 DNA reads as TGTGCCAGCAGTTACCCCACAAGACAGGGGGAGGCCAACGTCCTGACTTTC. As protein: CASSYPTRQGEANVLTF. This chain uses TRBV6-2 or TRBV6-3 with TRBJ2-6; 9 positions agree with TRBD1. This CDR3 spans 17 amino acids. J was trimmed by 6 bases and V by 2 bases; bases with no gene match: 8. Germline V gene sequence: CDR1 MNHEY, CDR2 SVGEGT.

CDR3: CASSYSERGAYEQYF. The CDR3 coding sequence is TGTGCCAGCAGTTACTCGGAGCGGGGGGCCTACGAGCAGTACTTC. The chain couples TRBV6-5 to TRBJ2-7, with TRBD2 identical over 9 bases. This CDR3 is built from 15 residues. Germline V gives CDR1 MNHEY, CDR2 SVGAGI. V lost 0 bases and J lost 2; bases outside the gene matches: 2.

This chain links TRBV5-4 with TRBJ2-7; D assignment may be TRBD1 or TRBD2 (6 bases each). The CDR3 runs 15 residues. The germline V gene has CDR1 SGHNT and CDR2 YYREEE (reference sequence). The V and J ends lost 0 bases and 3 bases respectively, with 13 bases between them. The CDR3 protein is CASSLDSGAHYEQYF. The CDR3 nucleotides are TGTGCCAGCAGCTTGGACTCGGGGGCCCACTACGAGCAGTACTTC.

This clone came up once. The V gene is TRBV5-1, the J gene TRBJ2-1; maybe TRBD1 (6 bases). V shed 3 bases and J shed 9 bases, with 19 bases lying between them. In germline, CDR1 is SGHRS, CDR2 YFSETQ. The CDR3 covers 15 residues. CDR3 DNA: TGCGCCAGCAGCTGGAATGTGGGGGCCGTAGGTGAGCAGTTCTTC. This encodes CASSWNVGAVGEQFF.

The J gene is TRBJ2-1, the V gene TRBV7-6; D remains ambiguous. The germline gives CDR1 SGHVS, CDR2 FNYEAQ. Trimming pared 5 bases from V and 4 bases from J, leaving 15 bases between. The CDR3 totals 15 residues. The CDR3 reads CASSRQGGAYNEQFF. The CDR3 DNA reads TGTGCCAGCAGCCGACAAGGCGGAGCTTACAATGAGCAGTTCTTC.

This sequence joins TRBV6-5 and TRBJ1-6; the D gene is possibly TRBD1 (5 bases). The germline V gene encodes CDR1 MNHEY and CDR2 SVGAGI. V was pared by 6 bases and J by 5 bases, with 11 bases between. The CDR3 is 14 amino acids. The CDR3: CASRPGRNNSPLHF. The CDR3 DNA reads as TGTGCCAGCAGGCCGGGACGGAATAATTCACCCCTCCACTTT.

V and J are TRBV5-5 and TRBJ2-3; D is undetermined. V shed 4 bases and J shed 1 base, with 4 bases lying between them. Germline CDR1 and CDR2: SGHKS and YYEKEE (reference sequence). The CDR3 extends over 12 amino acids. In DNA, the CDR3 is TGTGCCAGCAGCGCACGCACAGATACGCAGTATTTT. It codes for CASSARTDTQYF.

V and J are TRBV3-1 (or the pseudogene TRBV3-2) and TRBJ1-2, with D unresolved. This CDR3 is built from 13 residues. V shed 1 base and J shed 1 base, with 4 bases lying between them. Germline V gives CDR1 LGHDT, CDR2 YNNKEL (reference sequence). Here the CDR3 DNA reads TGTGCCAGCAGCCAAGCCGTTAACTATGGCTACACCTTC. This codes for CASSQAVNYGYTF.

The CDR3 here is CASSLVRGTAHYGYTF. The CDR3 nucleotides are TGTGCCAGCAGCTTAGTGCGTGGGACAGCCCATTATGGCTACACCTTC. This chain joins TRBV7-9 and TRBJ1-2; 7 nucleotides align to TRBD1. Losses at the gene ends were 1 base for V and 5 bases for J; bases not matched to a gene: 10. This CDR3 comprises 16 residues. Germline V gene data show CDR1 as SEHNR and CDR2 as FQNEAQ (reference sequence).

Ten or more counts support this clone. The V call is TRBV5-4, the J call TRBJ2-7; TRBD1 agrees at 7 bases. The germline V gene has CDR1 SGHNT and CDR2 YYREEE (reference sequence). With V trimmed by 3 bases and J by 11 bases, 17 bases remained unmatched. The CDR3 covers 15 residues. The CDR3 spells CASSSGQAAISGEYF. The CDR3 DNA reads TGTGCCAGCAGCTCCGGACAGGCCGCAATTTCCGGGGAGTACTTC.

This clone was seen only once. The V and J genes are TRBV18 and TRBJ1-2, with TRBD1 matching 8 bases. V lost 7 bases and J lost 4; bases outside the gene matches: 5. CDR1 and CDR2 (germline): KGHSH, LQKENI. This CDR3 comprises 13 residues. CDR3 residues: CASYRTGLYGYTF. CDR3 in DNA: TGTGCCAGCTATCGGACAGGGCTCTATGGCTACACCTTC.

The rearrangement joins TRBV27 to TRBJ2-7; possible D gene TRBD2, 6 bases. V was cut by 5 bases and J by 4 bases, with 18 bases left in between. The CDR3 runs 15 residues. CDR1 is MNHEY and CDR2 is SMNVEV in the germline V gene (reference sequence). The CDR3 loop reads CASSLASAGVYEQYF. CDR3 bases: TGTGCCAGCAGTCTCGCTAGCGCCGGAGTATACGAGCAGTACTTC.